Listed below are T cell receptor beta chains from one sample, sequenced in a study of blood T cell repertoires in COVID-19. Sequenced by immunoSEQ multiplex PCR; TCRdb stores in-frame clones only, minus some. The data contain 250,000 to 350,000 clones, approximately 91% of them singletons. What was sequenced was peripheral blood. The receptor source for this set is a woman aged 60-75 years with acute or convalescent COVID-19. The CDR3 runs from the conserved cysteine through the conserved F or W. The order of the fields is J gene, clone size, D gene, V gene, CDR3 DNA, CDR3 protein. The D gene is left open where the match is weak. A clone size is listed for some rows: how often the clone was seen (once, few, many), or a class if it is expanded.

>TRBJ1-3|-|-|TRBV10-3
TGTGCCATCAGTGAGTCTACGGGGGTCGGAGGAAACACCATATATTTT
CAISESTGVGGNTIYF
>TRBJ2-7|once|-|TRBV28
TGTGCCAGCGAAACGAGCGGATCTTCCTACGAGCAGTACTTC
CASETSGSSYEQYF
>TRBJ2-1|few|TRBD1|TRBV2
TGTGCCACCAAGAGACAGGGGGGGGTTGGCAATGAGCAGTTCTTC
CATKRQGGVGNEQFF
>TRBJ2-7|-|TRBD2|TRBV9
TGTGCCAGCAGCGTAGATGGAGCGGGGGCGCAGAGGAACGAGCAGTACTTC
CASSVDGAGAQRNEQYF
>TRBJ2-5|-|TRBD1|TRBV27
TGTGCCAGCAGTCCACGGACAGGGGCGCAAAGGTACCAAGAGACCCAGTACTTC
CASSPRTGAQRYQETQYF
>TRBJ2-1|-|TRBD1|TRBV15
TGTGCCACCAGCAGAGTAAAGGGACAGACTTACAATGAGCAGTTCTTC
CATSRVKGQTYNEQFF
>TRBJ1-2|-|-|TRBV28
TGTGCCAGCAGCAGACAGAACTATGGCTACACCTTC
CASSRQNYGYTF
>TRBJ2-6|-|-|TRBV30
TGTGCCTGGAATTGGGGGGCAGGGGGAGCCGGGGCCAACGTCCTGACTTTC
CAWNWGAGGAGANVLTF
>TRBJ2-3|-|-|TRBV6-2/TRBV6-3
TGTGCCAGCAGTTACCCGGGGTTGAGCACAGATACGCAGTATTTT
CASSYPGLSTDTQYF
>TRBJ1-1|-|-|TRBV7-9
TGTGCCAGCAGCCTGGAGTTGAACACTGAAGCTTTCTTT
CASSLELNTEAFF
>TRBJ1-1|-|TRBD1|TRBV10-3
TGTGCCATCAGGGTCAGGGGGCAAGACACTGAAGCTTTCTTT
CAIRVRGQDTEAFF
>TRBJ1-1|-|-|TRBV5-1
TGCGCCAGCAGCTTGATAGGAGTGAACACTGAAGCTTTCTTT
CASSLIGVNTEAFF
>TRBJ1-5|-|-|TRBV28
TGTGCCAGCAGTTTGGGACTTAGCAATCAGCCCCAGCATTTT
CASSLGLSNQPQHF
>TRBJ2-5|-|TRBD2|TRBV2
TGTGCCAGCAGTCCAACTAGCGGGGGGGCACAGTACTTC
CASSPTSGGAQYF
>TRBJ2-7|-|-|TRBV18
TGTGCCAGCTCACCACTGGTCAGCTCCTACGAGCAGTACTTC
CASSPLVSSYEQYF
>TRBJ2-1|once|-|TRBV7-9
TGTGCCAGCAGCTTAGCGGGAGGTCTGAGATCGCAGTTCTTC
CASSLAGGLRSQFF
>TRBJ1-2|-|TRBD1|TRBV4-1
TGCGCCAGCAGCCACCCGACAGGGTGGGAAGGCTACACCTTC
CASSHPTGWEGYTF
>TRBJ1-2|-|-|TRBV7-2
TGTGCCAGCACCCACGGAGGGAACTATGGCTACACCTTC
CASTHGGNYGYTF
>TRBJ1-4|-|TRBD1|TRBV3-1/TRBV3-2
TGTGCCAGCAGCAACCGGGACAGGCCTGAAAAACTGTTTTTT
CASSNRDRPEKLFF
>TRBJ2-7|-|-|TRBV21-1
TGTGCCAGCAACGACAGACGCTCCGAGCAGTACTTC
CASNDRRSEQYF
>TRBJ2-7|-|-|TRBV19
TGTGCCAGTTCAGGTTTGTCCTACGAGCAGTACTTC
CASSGLSYEQYF
>TRBJ2-3|-|-|TRBV3-1/TRBV3-2
TGTGCCAGCAGCCAGAGGGGGAGCCTGGATACGCAGTATTTT
CASSQRGSLDTQYF
>TRBJ1-4|-|TRBD1|TRBV5-1
TGCGCCAGCAGCTTAGGACAGGGCCGGAGCACTAATGAAAAACTGTTTTTT
CASSLGQGRSTNEKLFF
>TRBJ1-3|-|-|TRBV30
TGTGCCTGGATTTCTTTACTAGGAAACACCATATATTTT
CAWISLLGNTIYF
>TRBJ1-3|-|-|TRBV15
TGTGCCACCAGCAGAGATCCAGGGGCTGGAAACACCATATATTTT
CATSRDPGAGNTIYF
>TRBJ1-3|few|-|TRBV2
TGTGCCCGGGCAGGGGCCTCTGGAAACACCATATATTTT
CARAGASGNTIYF
>TRBJ1-3|-|-|TRBV7-9
TGTGCCAGCAGCCTAGGACAGGGAAACACCATATATTTT
CASSLGQGNTIYF
>TRBJ2-7|-|-|TRBV20-1
TGCAGTGCTACCCCGCAGGACGAGCAGTACTTC
CSATPQDEQYF
>TRBJ2-1|-|-|TRBV7-8
TGTGCCAGCAGCTTAGGGGGGGTTAACTCCTACAATGAGCAGTTCTTC
CASSLGGVNSYNEQFF
>TRBJ2-7|-|-|TRBV27
TGTGCCAGCATCACCGGACACCTCTACGAGCAGTACTTC
CASITGHLYEQYF
>TRBJ2-7|-|-|TRBV28
TGTGCCAGCAGTTGGGACACCTCCTACGAGCAGTACTTC
CASSWDTSYEQYF
>TRBJ1-5|-|-|TRBV18
TGTGCCAGCTCACCTGGGACAAACAATCAGCCCCAGCATTTT
CASSPGTNNQPQHF
>TRBJ1-1|-|-|TRBV7-3
TGTGCCAGCAGCTCCACAGGAGGGCCGGGCACTGAAGCTTTCTTT
CASSSTGGPGTEAFF
>TRBJ1-1|-|TRBD1|TRBV29-1
TGCAGCTTCCCGGGACAGGGTAACACTGAAGCTTTCTTT
CSFPGQGNTEAFF
>TRBJ1-3|once|TRBD1|TRBV19
TGTGCCAGTAATTTCGGGACAGGAGAAAACACCATATATTTT
CASNFGTGENTIYF
>TRBJ1-5|-|-|TRBV18
TGTGCCAGCTCACCCTATACAGGGTATCAGCCCCAGCATTTT
CASSPYTGYQPQHF
>TRBJ2-7|-|TRBD1|TRBV3-1/TRBV3-2
TGTGCCAGCAGCTTGACGTTTTCGGGACAGGGGGCCAGGGAGCAGTACTTC
CASSLTFSGQGAREQYF
>TRBJ2-1|-|-|TRBV7-9
TGTGCCAGCAGCTCTCAGGGAAATGAGCAGTTCTTC
CASSSQGNEQFF
>TRBJ1-4|-|-|TRBV29-1
TGCAGCGTGAGCAGGGGAAGGGAAAAACTGTTTTTT
CSVSRGREKLFF
>TRBJ2-3|-|TRBD2|TRBV5-4
TGTGCCAGCAGCTTACTAGCGGGGAGCACAGATACGCAGTATTTT
CASSLLAGSTDTQYF
>TRBJ1-6|-|-|TRBV5-6
TGTGCCAGCAGCTTGGTCGCCGAGGACCTCCACTTT
CASSLVAEDLHF
>TRBJ1-5|once|-|TRBV28
TGTGCCAGCAGTAGCATGGAGCCCCAGCATTTT
CASSSMEPQHF
>TRBJ2-1|-|-|TRBV11-2
TGTGCCAGCAGCTTAGATCGGCACGACGGGAGCTTGGCCTACAATGAGCAGTTCTTC
CASSLDRHDGSLAYNEQFF
>TRBJ1-3|-|-|TRBV6-5
TGTGCCAGCAGGCCCGGGGGCTCTGGAAACACCATATATTTT
CASRPGGSGNTIYF
>TRBJ2-2|-|-|TRBV4-2
TGTGCCAGCAGCCGAGGGAACACCGGGGAGCTGTTTTTT
CASSRGNTGELFF
>TRBJ1-5|-|-|TRBV28
TGTGCCAGCAGCCAGGGGACCATTAGCAATCAGCCCCAGCATTTT
CASSQGTISNQPQHF
>TRBJ2-7|-|-|TRBV28
TGTGCCAGCAGCCCAGACAGATCCTACGAGCAGTACTTC
CASSPDRSYEQYF
>TRBJ1-2|-|-|TRBV5-6
TGTGCCAGCAGCTTGGTCAGAAATGGCTACACCTTC
CASSLVRNGYTF
>TRBJ1-1|-|-|TRBV14
TGTGCCAGCAGCCCCAGCCAGTTCGGGGAAGCTTTCTTT
CASSPSQFGEAFF
>TRBJ1-1|-|TRBD1|TRBV29-1
TGCAGCGTTTTGGCCGGTTGGACAGGGATCTCGGGCACTGAAGCTTTCTTT
CSVLAGWTGISGTEAFF
>TRBJ2-1|-|-|TRBV28
TGTGCCAGCAGTTTATCCCTGAGCCTCACTTCTGAGCAGTTCTTC
CASSLSLSLTSEQFF
>TRBJ2-4|-|TRBD1|TRBV27
TGTGCCAGCGGACAGGGACTAGCCAAAAACATTCAGTACTTC
CASGQGLAKNIQYF